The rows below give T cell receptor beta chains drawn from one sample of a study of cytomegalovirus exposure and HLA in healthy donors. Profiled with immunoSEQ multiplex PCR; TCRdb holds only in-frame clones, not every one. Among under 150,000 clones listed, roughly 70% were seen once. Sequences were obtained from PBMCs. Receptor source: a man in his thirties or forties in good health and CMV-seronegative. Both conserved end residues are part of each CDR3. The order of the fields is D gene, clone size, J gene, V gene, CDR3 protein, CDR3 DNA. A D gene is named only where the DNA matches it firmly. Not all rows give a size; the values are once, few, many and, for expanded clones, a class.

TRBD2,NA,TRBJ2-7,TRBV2,CASMGLSGRTSYEQYF,TGTGCCAGCATGGGGCTAAGCGGGAGGACGAGCTACGAGCAGTACTTC
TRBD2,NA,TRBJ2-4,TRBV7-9,CASTRSGGNIQYF,TGTGCCAGCACCCGATCGGGGGGAAACATTCAGTACTTC
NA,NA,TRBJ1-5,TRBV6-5,CASSSSRDSTQPQHF,TGTGCCAGCAGCTCCTCCCGGGACTCTACTCAGCCCCAGCATTTT
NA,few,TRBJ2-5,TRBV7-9,CASSLAGSGVETQYF,TGTGCCAGCAGCTTAGCGGGGTCAGGGGTAGAGACCCAGTACTTC
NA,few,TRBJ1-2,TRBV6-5,CASSSDGGGLRGYTF,TGTGCCAGCAGCTCAGATGGGGGCGGGTTACGGGGCTACACCTTC
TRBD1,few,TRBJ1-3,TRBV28,CASSRQGAPNTIYF,TGTGCCAGCAGTCGACAGGGGGCCCCTAACACCATATATTTT
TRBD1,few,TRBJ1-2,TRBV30,CAWSGILGQLNQNYGYTF,TGTGCCTGGAGTGGAATACTGGGACAGCTAAACCAGAACTATGGCTACACCTTC
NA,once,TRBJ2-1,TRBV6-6,CASRSGVRTYNEQFF,TGTGCCAGCAGATCCGGGGTAAGGACCTACAATGAGCAGTTCTTC
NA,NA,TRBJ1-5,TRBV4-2,CASSLTEGAISNQPQHF,TGTGCCAGCAGCCTAACAGAAGGGGCCATTAGCAATCAGCCCCAGCATTTT
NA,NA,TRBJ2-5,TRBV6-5,CASRQMGHWGAQYF,TGTGCCAGCAGGCAAATGGGGCACTGGGGGGCCCAGTACTTC
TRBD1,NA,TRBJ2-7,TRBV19,CASSGGLYEQYF,TGTGCCAGTTCAGGGGGCCTGTACGAGCAGTACTTC
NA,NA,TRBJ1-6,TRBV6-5,CASSFENNSPLHF,TGTGCCAGCAGTTTTGAGAATAATTCACCCCTCCACTTT
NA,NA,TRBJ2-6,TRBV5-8,CASSVGSSGANVLTF,TGTGCCAGCAGCGTAGGGAGTTCTGGGGCCAACGTCCTGACTTTC
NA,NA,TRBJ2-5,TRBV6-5,CASRTQGQETQYF,TGTGCCAGCAGGACACAGGGACAAGAGACCCAGTACTTC
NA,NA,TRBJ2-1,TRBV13,CASSLGGAGAGYNEQFF,TGTGCCAGCAGCTTAGGCGGTGCGGGGGCGGGCTACAATGAGCAGTTCTTC
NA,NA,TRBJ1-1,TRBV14,CASSPYRLGEAFF,TGTGCCAGCAGCCCGTACAGGCTCGGGGAAGCTTTCTTT
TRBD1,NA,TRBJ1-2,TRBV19,CASTDIYPGQEGGYTF,TGTGCCAGTACCGATATATACCCCGGACAGGAGGGGGGCTACACCTTC
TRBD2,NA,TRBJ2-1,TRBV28,CASSPPLAGGNEQFF,TGTGCCAGCAGTCCTCCCCTAGCGGGAGGTAATGAGCAGTTCTTC
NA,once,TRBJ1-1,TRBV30,CALNYRVRGTEAFF,TGTGCCTTAAACTACAGGGTACGGGGCACTGAAGCTTTCTTT
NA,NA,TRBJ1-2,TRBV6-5,CASSYAGGPYGYTF,TGTGCCAGCAGTTACGCCGGGGGGCCCTATGGCTACACCTTC
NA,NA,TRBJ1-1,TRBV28,CASNAPGSNTEAFF,TGTGCCAGCAACGCCCCGGGGTCGAACACTGAAGCTTTCTTT
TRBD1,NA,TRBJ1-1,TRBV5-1,CASSLAGTGSEAFF,TGCGCCAGCAGCTTGGCCGGGACAGGGTCTGAAGCTTTCTTT
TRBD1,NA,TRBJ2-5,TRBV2,CASSDLTGEETQYF,TGTGCCAGCAGTGACCTGACAGGGGAAGAGACCCAGTACTTC
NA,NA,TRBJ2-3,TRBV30,CAWSMGQDTDTQYF,TGTGCCTGGAGTATGGGTCAGGACACAGATACGCAGTATTTT
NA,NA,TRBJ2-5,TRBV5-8,CASSRWRWAKETQYF,TGTGCCAGCAGCCGCTGGAGGTGGGCGAAAGAGACCCAGTACTTC
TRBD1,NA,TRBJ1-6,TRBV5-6,CASSAGQGSALHF,TGTGCCAGCAGCGCGGGACAGGGGTCGGCCCTCCACTTT
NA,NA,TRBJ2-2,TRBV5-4,CASSLLELGELFF,TGTGCCAGCAGCTTGCTGGAGTTGGGGGAGCTGTTTTTT
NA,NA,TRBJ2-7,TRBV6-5,CACSYDQGGTYEQYF,TGTGCCTGCAGTTACGATCAGGGGGGTACCTACGAGCAGTACTTC
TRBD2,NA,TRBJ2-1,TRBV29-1,CSVVVPLAGHYNEQFF,TGCAGCGTTGTTGTCCCTCTAGCGGGGCATTACAATGAGCAGTTCTTC
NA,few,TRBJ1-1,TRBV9,CASSVGALTGSATEAFF,TGTGCCAGCAGCGTAGGGGCCCTAACAGGGTCTGCCACTGAAGCTTTCTTT
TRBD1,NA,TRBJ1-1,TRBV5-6,CASSLFLQGATMNTEAFF,TGTGCCAGCAGCTTGTTTTTGCAGGGGGCAACGATGAACACTGAAGCTTTCTTT
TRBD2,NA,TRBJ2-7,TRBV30,CAWGLAAYEQYF,TGTGCCTGGGGACTAGCAGCTTACGAGCAGTACTTC
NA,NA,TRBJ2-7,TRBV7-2,CASSLAWGREQYF,TGTGCCAGCAGCTTAGCGTGGGGCCGAGAGCAGTACTTC
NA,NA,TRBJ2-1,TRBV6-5,CASSSGAMDNEQFF,TGTGCCAGCAGCTCAGGGGCGATGGACAATGAGCAGTTCTTC
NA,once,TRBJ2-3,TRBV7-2,CASSLGSRPQYF,TGTGCCAGCAGCTTAGGATCCAGGCCGCAGTATTTT
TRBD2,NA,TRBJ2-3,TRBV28,CASSLAGGVLDTQYF,TGTGCCAGCAGTCTCGCGGGGGGGGTCCTAGATACGCAGTATTTT
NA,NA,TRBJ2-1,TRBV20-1,CSASPFNEQFF,TGCAGTGCTAGTCCCTTCAATGAGCAGTTCTTC
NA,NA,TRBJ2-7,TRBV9,CASSVGSRAEDPYEQYF,TGTGCCAGCAGCGTAGGCAGCCGGGCGGAGGATCCCTACGAGCAGTACTTC
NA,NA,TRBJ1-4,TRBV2,CASSQQTANEKLFF,TGTGCCAGCAGCCAACAGACCGCTAATGAAAAACTGTTTTTT
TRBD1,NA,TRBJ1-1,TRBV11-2,CASSSQGARRLNTEAFF,TGTGCCAGCAGCTCACAGGGGGCGCGACGCTTGAACACTGAAGCTTTCTTT
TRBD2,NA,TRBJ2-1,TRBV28,CASTTLAGGGYNEQFF,TGTGCCAGCACCACTCTAGCGGGAGGGGGCTACAATGAGCAGTTCTTC
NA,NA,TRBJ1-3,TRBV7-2,CASSLRRGNTIYF,TGTGCCAGCAGCCTTAGGAGGGGAAACACCATATATTTT
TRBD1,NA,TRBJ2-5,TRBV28,CASSLKRDREVQETQYF,TGTGCCAGCAGTTTAAAGCGGGACAGGGAGGTCCAAGAGACCCAGTACTTC
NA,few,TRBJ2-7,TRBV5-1,CASSLVTSSEQYF,TGCGCCAGCAGCTTGGTTACTAGTTCCGAGCAGTACTTC
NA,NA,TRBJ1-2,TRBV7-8,CASSHTQGTNYGYTF,TGTGCCAGCAGCCACACACAGGGTACTAACTATGGCTACACCTTC
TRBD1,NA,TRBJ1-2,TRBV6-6,CASRKGQDYGYTF,TGTGCCAGCAGGAAAGGACAGGACTATGGCTACACCTTC